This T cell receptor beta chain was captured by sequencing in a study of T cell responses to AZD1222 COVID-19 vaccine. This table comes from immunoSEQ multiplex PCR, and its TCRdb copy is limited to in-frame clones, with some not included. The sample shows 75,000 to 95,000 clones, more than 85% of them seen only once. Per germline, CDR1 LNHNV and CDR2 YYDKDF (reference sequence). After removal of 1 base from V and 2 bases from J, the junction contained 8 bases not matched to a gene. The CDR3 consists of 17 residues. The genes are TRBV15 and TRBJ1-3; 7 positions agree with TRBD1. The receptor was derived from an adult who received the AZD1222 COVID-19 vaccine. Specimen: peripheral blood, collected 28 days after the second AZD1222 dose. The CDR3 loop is CATSRGRQGYAGNTIYF. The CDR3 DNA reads TGTGCCACCAGCAGAGGTAGACAGGGTTACGCTGGAAACACCATATATTTT.